The T cell receptor beta chain described here comes from a study of T-cell reconstitution after alpha-beta-depleted transplantation in children. In germline, CDR1 is SGHRS, CDR2 YFSETQ. V was trimmed by 4 bases and J by 8 bases, leaving 21 bases between them. The CDR3 contains 16 residues. The TCRbeta library incorporated unique molecular identifiers. TCRdb reanalysed the PCR reads using MiXCR and keeps one entry per CDR3 protein. Among about 610,000 distinct CDR3 sequences, under 12% were seen once, and the ten largest hold 4%. The TCR comes from a human donor who donated a stem cell graft to a child with acute myeloid leukemia. The sequencing used PBMCs from the stem cell graft donor, collected from the stem cell graft. The chain is built from TRBV5-1 and TRBJ1-4, with D perhaps TRBD1 (6 bases). This chain's CDR3 is CASSPSGAGGLEKLFF. The DNA of the CDR3 is TGCGCCAGCAGCCCGAGTGGAGCGGGGGGCTTGGAAAAACTGTTTTTT.